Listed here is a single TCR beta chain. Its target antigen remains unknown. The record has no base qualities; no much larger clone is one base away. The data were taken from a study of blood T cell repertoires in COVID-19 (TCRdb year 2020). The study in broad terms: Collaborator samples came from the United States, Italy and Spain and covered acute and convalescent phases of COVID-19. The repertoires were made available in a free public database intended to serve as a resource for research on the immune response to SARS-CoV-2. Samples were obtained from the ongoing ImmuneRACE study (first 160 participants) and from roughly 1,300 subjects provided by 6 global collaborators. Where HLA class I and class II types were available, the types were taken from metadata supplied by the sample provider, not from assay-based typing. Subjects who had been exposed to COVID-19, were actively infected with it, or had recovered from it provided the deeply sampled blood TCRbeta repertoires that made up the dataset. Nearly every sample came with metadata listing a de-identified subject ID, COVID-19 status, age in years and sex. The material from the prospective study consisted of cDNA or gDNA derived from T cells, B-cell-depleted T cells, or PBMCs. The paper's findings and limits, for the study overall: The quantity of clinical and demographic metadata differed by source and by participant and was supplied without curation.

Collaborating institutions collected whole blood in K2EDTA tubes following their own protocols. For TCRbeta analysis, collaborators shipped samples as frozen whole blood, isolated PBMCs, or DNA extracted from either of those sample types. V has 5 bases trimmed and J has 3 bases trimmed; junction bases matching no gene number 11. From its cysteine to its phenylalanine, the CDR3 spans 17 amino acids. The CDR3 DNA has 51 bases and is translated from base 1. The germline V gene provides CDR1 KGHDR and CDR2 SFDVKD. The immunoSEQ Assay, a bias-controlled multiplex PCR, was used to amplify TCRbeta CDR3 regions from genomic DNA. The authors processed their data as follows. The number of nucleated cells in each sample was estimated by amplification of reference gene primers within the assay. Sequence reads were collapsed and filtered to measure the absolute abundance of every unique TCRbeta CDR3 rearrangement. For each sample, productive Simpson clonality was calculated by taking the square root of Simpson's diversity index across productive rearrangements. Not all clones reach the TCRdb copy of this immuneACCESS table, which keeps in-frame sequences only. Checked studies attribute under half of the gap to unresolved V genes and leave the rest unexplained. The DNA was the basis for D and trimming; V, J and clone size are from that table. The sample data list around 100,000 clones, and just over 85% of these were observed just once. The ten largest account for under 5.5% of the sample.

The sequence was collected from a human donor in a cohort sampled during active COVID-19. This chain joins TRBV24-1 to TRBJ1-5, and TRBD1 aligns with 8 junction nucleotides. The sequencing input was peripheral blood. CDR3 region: CATSASRWDRPNQPQHF. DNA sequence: TGTGCCACCAGTGCCTCTAGGTGGGACAGGCCCAATCAGCCCCAGCATTTT.